Listed below are T cell receptor beta chains from one sample, sequenced in a study of blood T cells in healthy people across ages. TCRdb reanalysed the 5' RACE reads using MiXCR and keeps one entry per CDR3 protein. The data contain about 1.8 million distinct CDR3 sequences, roughly 49% of them seen just once; the ten biggest clones take up around 2.1%. The sequencing input was blood. The receptors come from a middle-aged woman in good health. Each CDR3 is given with its conserved first and last residue. D genes are given only for firm matches. Clone sizes are given selectively: once, few, many, or a class where the clone is expanded.

J,size,D,V,CDR3,DNA
TRBJ2-5,once,TRBD1,TRBV20-1,CSARGTGTPVETQYF,TGCAGTGCTAGAGGGACAGGCACACCAGTAGAGACCCAGTACTTC
TRBJ2-1,.,.,TRBV7-2,CASSINRGYNEQFF,TGTGCCAGCAGCATCAATCGGGGTTACAATGAGCAGTTCTTC
TRBJ2-7,.,TRBD2,TRBV29-1,CSGIILAGVFYEQYF,TGCAGCGGAATAATACTAGCGGGGGTTTTCTACGAGCAGTACTTC
TRBJ2-4,.,.,TRBV7-2,CASSKQGLIAKNIQYF,TGTGCCAGCAGCAAACAGGGATTGATAGCCAAAAACATTCAGTACTTC
TRBJ1-2,few,.,TRBV20-1,CSARASGGYGYTF,TGCAGTGCTAGAGCCTCGGGAGGCTATGGCTACACCTTC
TRBJ2-1,once,.,TRBV29-1,CSVELRTPEGQFF,TGCAGCGTTGAACTCAGGACACCGGAGGGGCAGTTCTTC
TRBJ2-1,few,TRBD2,TRBV3-1,CASSHLAGGPHNEQFF,TGTGCCAGCAGCCACTTAGCGGGGGGGCCCCACAATGAGCAGTTCTTC
TRBJ2-1,few,.,TRBV2,CASPRDDGGPESEQFF,TGTGCTTCGCCACGAGATGACGGGGGGCCAGAGAGTGAGCAGTTCTTC
TRBJ1-6,few,.,TRBV7-2,CASSSLRGYSPLHF,TGTGCCAGCAGCTCGTTAAGGGGTTATTCACCCCTCCACTTT
TRBJ1-1,.,TRBD1,TRBV7-9,CASSTAGGFRTEAFF,TGTGCCAGCAGCACCGCAGGGGGCTTTAGGACTGAAGCTTTCTTT
TRBJ2-7,.,.,TRBV5-1,CASSLDMSVQYF,TGCGCCAGCAGCTTAGACATGAGCGTGCAGTACTTC
TRBJ2-1,.,.,TRBV6-5,CASSRAPGVNEQFF,TGTGCCAGCTCCCGGGCCCCCGGGGTGAATGAGCAGTTCTTC
TRBJ1-2,.,.,TRBV6-5,CATNLISRSRDGYTF,TGTGCCACCAACCTAATTTCTCGATCCAGGGATGGCTACACCTTC
TRBJ1-2,.,.,TRBV7-2,CASSLDGGSNYGYTF,TGTGCCAGCAGCTTAGACGGGGGCTCTAACTATGGCTACACCTTC
TRBJ2-7,.,.,TRBV4-2,CASSQGWSGVDEQYF,TGTGCCAGCAGCCAAGGGTGGTCAGGGGTTGACGAGCAGTACTTC
TRBJ1-2,.,.,TRBV20-1,CSAREGRGGYTF,TGCAGTGCTAGAGAAGGGAGGGGTGGCTACACCTTC
TRBJ2-1,.,.,TRBV4-1,CASSQVGRGHEQFF,TGCGCCAGCAGCCAAGTGGGTAGGGGACACGAGCAGTTCTTC
TRBJ1-5,.,.,TRBV28,CASTDGSSGNQPQHF,TGTGCCAGCACCGATGGGTCTAGTGGCAATCAGCCCCAGCATTTT
TRBJ1-2,few,.,TRBV21-1,CASSRGQQINYGYTF,TGTGCCAGCAGCAGAGGACAGCAAATTAACTATGGCTACACCTTC
TRBJ2-5,.,.,TRBV21-1,CASSKSRTGSRTQYF,TGTGCCAGCAGCAAAAGCAGGACAGGATCTCGGACCCAGTACTTC
TRBJ2-1,.,.,TRBV7-2,CASSRGGGGYDDEQFF,TGTGCCAGCAGCCGAGGTGGGGGGGGCTATGACGATGAGCAGTTCTTC
TRBJ2-7,.,.,TRBV7-9,CASSFAPYSYEQYF,TGTGCCAGCAGCTTCGCACCTTACTCCTACGAGCAGTACTTC
TRBJ1-1,few,.,TRBV4-1,CASSLTPQGITEAFF,TGCGCCAGCAGCCTCACCCCCCAGGGGATCACTGAAGCTTTCTTT
TRBJ1-5,.,.,TRBV20-1,CSARDQRTLNQPQHF,TGCAGTGCTAGAGATCAGAGGACACTCAATCAGCCCCAGCATTTT
TRBJ2-1,.,TRBD1,TRBV20-1,CSASDRGRHNEQFF,TGCAGTGCTAGTGACAGGGGGCGTCACAATGAGCAGTTCTTC
TRBJ2-4,.,TRBD1,TRBV4-1,CASSLNGGTGEYF,TGCGCCAGCAGCCTTAATGGGGGGACAGGGGAGTACTTC
TRBJ2-7,.,.,TRBV2,CAYRGMGGLSYNEQYF,TGTGCTTACCGTGGGATGGGCGGACTCTCCTACAATGAGCAGTACTTC
TRBJ1-2,.,.,TRBV7-2,CASSLRARLSNYGYTF,TGTGCCAGCAGCTTACGCGCGAGACTCTCCAACTATGGCTACACCTTC
TRBJ1-4,.,.,TRBV18,CASSPTSTGGEKLFF,TGTGCCAGCTCACCAACGAGTACAGGAGGTGAAAAACTGTTTTTT
TRBJ1-2,.,.,TRBV6-5,CASSRPWGGADYGYTF,TGTGCCAGCAGCCGACCCTGGGGAGGGGCAGACTATGGCTACACCTTC
TRBJ2-5,few,TRBD2,TRBV4-2,CASSQTSLLVGGDQETQYF,TGTGCCAGCAGCCAAACTTCCTTACTGGTCGGGGGGGATCAAGAGACCCAGTACTTC
TRBJ2-5,few,.,TRBV12-3/TRBV12-4,CASTVGGPGQTQYF,TGTGCCAGCACCGTAGGGGGACCAGGGCAGACCCAGTACTTC
TRBJ2-1,many,TRBD1,TRBV5-1,CASSPGQGANEQFF,TGTGCCAGCAGCCCGGGACAGGGGGCGAATGAGCAGTTCTTC
TRBJ1-2,.,.,TRBV6-2/TRBV6-3,CASSPNHQSNYGYTF,TGTGCCAGCAGCCCGAACCATCAATCTAACTATGGCTACACCTTC
TRBJ2-6,.,.,TRBV10-3,CAISAPPGTSLSGANALTF,TGTGCCATCAGTGCTCCGCCAGGGACCTCATTGTCTGGGGCCAACGCCCTGACTTTC
TRBJ2-7,many,.,TRBV28,CASTDRSYEQYF,TGTGCCAGCACCGACAGGTCCTACGAGCAGTACTTC
TRBJ2-5,.,TRBD1,TRBV7-9,CASSLGQGSLGTQYF,TGTGCCAGCAGCTTAGGACAGGGAAGCTTAGGGACCCAGTACTTC
TRBJ2-5,few,TRBD2,TRBV27,CASSPWSGGQETQYF,TGTGCCAGCAGTCCGTGGTCGGGGGGCCAAGAGACCCAGTACTTC
TRBJ1-2,.,.,TRBV4-3,CASSQDREGLNYGYTF,TGCGCCAGCAGCCAAGATCGGGAGGGGCTTAACTATGGCTACACCTTC
TRBJ2-1,.,.,TRBV3-1,CASSQRGGKYNEQFF,TGTGCCAGCAGCCAAAGGGGGGGGAAGTACAATGAGCAGTTCTTC
TRBJ2-1,.,.,TRBV29-1,CSVERDSYNEQFF,TGCAGCGTTGAGCGGGACAGCTACAATGAGCAGTTCTTC
TRBJ2-4,few,.,TRBV5-6,CASSVSGENIQYF,TGTGCCAGCAGCGTGTCAGGGGAAAACATTCAGTACTTC
TRBJ1-5,.,.,TRBV29-1,CSVGTEFNQPQHF,TGCAGCGTTGGGACGGAATTTAATCAGCCCCAGCATTTT
TRBJ2-3,.,.,TRBV20-1,CSATPGEDTQYF,TGCAGTGCTACTCCCGGGGAAGATACGCAGTATTTT
TRBJ2-5,.,.,TRBV27,CASSLSREPETQYF,TGTGCCAGCAGTTTATCGAGGGAACCGGAGACCCAGTACTTC
TRBJ2-7,once,.,TRBV2,CARRVSSSYEQYF,TGTGCCAGAAGGGTCAGCAGCTCCTACGAGCAGTACTTC